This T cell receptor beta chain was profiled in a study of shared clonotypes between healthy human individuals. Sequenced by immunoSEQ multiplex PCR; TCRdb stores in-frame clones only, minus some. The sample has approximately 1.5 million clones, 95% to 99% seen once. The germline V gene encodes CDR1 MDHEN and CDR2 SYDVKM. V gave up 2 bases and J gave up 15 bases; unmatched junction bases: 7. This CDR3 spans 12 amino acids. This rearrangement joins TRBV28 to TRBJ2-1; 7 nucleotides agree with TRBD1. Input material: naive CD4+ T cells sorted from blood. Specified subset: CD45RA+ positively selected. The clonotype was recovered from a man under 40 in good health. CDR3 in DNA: TGTGCCAGCAGTTTACGTCCGGGACAGTGGTTCTTC. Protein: CASSLRPGQWFF.